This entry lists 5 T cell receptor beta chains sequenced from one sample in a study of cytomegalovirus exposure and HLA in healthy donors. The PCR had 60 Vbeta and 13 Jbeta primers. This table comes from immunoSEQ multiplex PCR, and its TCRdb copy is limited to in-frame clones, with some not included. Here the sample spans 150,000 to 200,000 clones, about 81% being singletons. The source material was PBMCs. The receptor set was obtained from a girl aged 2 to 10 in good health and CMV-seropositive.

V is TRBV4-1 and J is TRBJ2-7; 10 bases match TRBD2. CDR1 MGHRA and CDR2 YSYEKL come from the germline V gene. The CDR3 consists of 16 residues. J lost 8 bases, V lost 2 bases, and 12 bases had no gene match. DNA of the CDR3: TGCGCCAGCAGCCAATTCCCCCAAGCGGGAGGGCAACAGCAGTACTTC. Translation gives CASSQFPQAGGQQQYF.

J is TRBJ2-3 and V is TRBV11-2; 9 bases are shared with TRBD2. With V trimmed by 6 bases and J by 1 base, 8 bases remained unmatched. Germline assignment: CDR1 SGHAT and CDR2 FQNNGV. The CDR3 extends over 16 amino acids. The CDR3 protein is CASSPRGRAGTDTQYF. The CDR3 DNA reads TGTGCCAGCAGTCCTCGCGGGAGGGCCGGCACAGATACGCAGTATTTT.

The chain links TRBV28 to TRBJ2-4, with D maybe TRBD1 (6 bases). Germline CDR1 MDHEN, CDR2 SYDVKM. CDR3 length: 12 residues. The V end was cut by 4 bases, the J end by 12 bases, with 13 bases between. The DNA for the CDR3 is TGTGCCAGCAGTTGGGGGCTAGTCGATCAGTACTTC. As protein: CASSWGLVDQYF.

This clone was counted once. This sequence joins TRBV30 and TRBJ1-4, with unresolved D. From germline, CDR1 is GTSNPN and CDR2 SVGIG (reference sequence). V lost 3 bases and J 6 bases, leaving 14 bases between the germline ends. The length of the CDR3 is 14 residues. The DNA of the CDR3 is TGTGCCTGGAGCCGGCAGGATTCTTATGAAAAACTGTTTTTT. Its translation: CAWSRQDSYEKLFF.

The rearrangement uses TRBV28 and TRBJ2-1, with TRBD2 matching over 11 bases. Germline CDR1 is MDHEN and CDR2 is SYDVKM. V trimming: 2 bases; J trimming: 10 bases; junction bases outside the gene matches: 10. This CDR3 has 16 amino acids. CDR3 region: CASSLSPSGRRSEQFF. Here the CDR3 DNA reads TGTGCCAGCAGTTTAAGCCCTAGCGGGAGGAGGTCCGAGCAGTTCTTC.